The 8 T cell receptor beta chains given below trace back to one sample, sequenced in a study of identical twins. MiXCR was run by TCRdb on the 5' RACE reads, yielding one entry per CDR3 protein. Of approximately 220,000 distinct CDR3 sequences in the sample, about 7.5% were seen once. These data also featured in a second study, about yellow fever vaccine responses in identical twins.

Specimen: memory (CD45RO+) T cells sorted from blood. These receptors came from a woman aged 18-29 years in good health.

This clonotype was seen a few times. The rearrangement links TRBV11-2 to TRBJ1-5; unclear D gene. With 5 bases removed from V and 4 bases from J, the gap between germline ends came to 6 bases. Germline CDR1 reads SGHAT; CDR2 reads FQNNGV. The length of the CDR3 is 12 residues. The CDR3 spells CASSHINQPQHF. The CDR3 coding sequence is TGTGCCAGCAGCCACATTAATCAGCCCCAGCATTTT.

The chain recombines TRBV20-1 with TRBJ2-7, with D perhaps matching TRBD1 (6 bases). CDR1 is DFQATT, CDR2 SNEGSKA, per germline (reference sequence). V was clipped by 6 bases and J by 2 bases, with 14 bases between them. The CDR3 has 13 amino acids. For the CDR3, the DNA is TGCAGTGCCAGGGGCAGGGCGACCTACGAGCAGTACTTC. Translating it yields CSARGRATYEQYF.

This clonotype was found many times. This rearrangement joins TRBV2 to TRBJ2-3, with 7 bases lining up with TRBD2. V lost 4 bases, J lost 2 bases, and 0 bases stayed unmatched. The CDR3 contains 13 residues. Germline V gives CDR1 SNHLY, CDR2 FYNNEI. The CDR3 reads CASSGDYTDTQYF. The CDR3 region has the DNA TGTGCCAGCAGTGGGGACTACACAGATACGCAGTATTTT.

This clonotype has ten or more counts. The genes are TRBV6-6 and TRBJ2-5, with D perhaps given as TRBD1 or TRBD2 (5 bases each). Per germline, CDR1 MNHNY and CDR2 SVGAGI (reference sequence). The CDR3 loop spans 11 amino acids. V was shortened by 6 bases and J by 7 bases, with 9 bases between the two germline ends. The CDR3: CASRTGATQYF. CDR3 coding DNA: TGTGCCAGCAGGACCGGGGCGACCCAGTACTTC.

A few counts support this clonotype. The CDR3 reads CASSFGQVREQYF. DNA of the CDR3: TGTGCCAGCAGCTTTGGACAGGTGAGAGAGCAGTACTTC. This chain links TRBV5-6 with TRBJ2-7, with TRBD1 matching 7 bases. The CDR3 has 13 amino acids. The ends lost 2 bases at V and 7 bases at J; junction bases unmatched: 6. The germline gives CDR1 SGHDT, CDR2 YYEEEE.

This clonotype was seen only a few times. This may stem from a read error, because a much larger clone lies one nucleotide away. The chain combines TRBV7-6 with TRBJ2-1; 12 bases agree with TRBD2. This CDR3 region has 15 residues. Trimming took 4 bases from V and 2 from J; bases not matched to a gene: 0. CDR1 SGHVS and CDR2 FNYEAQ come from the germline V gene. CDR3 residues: CASSWTSGTYNEQFF. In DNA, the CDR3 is TGTGCCAGCAGCTGGACTAGCGGGACCTACAATGAGCAGTTCTTC.

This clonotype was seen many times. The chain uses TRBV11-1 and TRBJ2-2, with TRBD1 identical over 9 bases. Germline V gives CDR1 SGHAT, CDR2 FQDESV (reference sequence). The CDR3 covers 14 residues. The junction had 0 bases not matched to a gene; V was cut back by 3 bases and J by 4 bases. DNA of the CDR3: TGTGCCAGCAGCTTGGGACAGGGCACCGGGGAGCTGTTTTTT. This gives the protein CASSLGQGTGELFF. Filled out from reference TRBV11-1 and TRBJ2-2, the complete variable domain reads EAEVAQSPRYKITEKSQAVAFWCDPISGHATLYWYRQILGQGPELLVQFQDESVVDDSQLPKDRFSAERLKGVDSTLKIQPAELGDSAMYLCASSLGQGTGELFFGEGSRLTVL.

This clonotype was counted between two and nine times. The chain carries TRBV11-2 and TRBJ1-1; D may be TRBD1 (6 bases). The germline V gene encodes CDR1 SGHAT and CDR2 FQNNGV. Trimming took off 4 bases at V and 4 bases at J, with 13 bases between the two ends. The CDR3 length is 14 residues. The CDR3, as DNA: TGTGCCAGCAGCTGGGCTGGAGGGGGCACTGAAGCTTTCTTT. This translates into CASSWAGGGTEAFF.